The sample holds a few counts of the clone carrying this T cell receptor (beta chain). As yet, its antigen is unknown. The CDR3 spans 13 residues. Trimming shortened V by 5 bases and J by 7 bases, and 12 bases separated the two germline ends. Germline V gives CDR1 SEHNR, CDR2 FQNEAQ (reference sequence). The source of the sample is a study of OX40 agonist ivuxolimab in advanced cancers. This table comes from immunoSEQ multiplex PCR, and its TCRdb copy is limited to in-frame clones, with some not included. The top ten hold about 0.14% of the sample, which has about 120,000 clones, around 95% seen once. Study-wide points: CD8+ T cells (on average) carried more expanded clones than CD4+ T cells.

The source material was CD4+ or CD8+ T cells sorted from blood, sampled in a trial of the OX40 agonist ivuxolimab. The receptor was isolated from an adult with an advanced solid tumor such as melanoma, head and neck, liver or kidney cancer. V is TRBV7-9 and J is TRBJ1-5; D ambiguous. This CDR3 reads CASSPEVRQPQHF. For the CDR3, the DNA is TGTGCCAGCAGCCCCGAAGTTCGACAGCCCCAGCATTTT.